This record covers a single T cell receptor beta chain. The V end lost 0 bases, the J end lost 6 bases, and 12 bases lay between the germline ends. This CDR3 is built from 14 residues. The germline CDR1 and CDR2 sequences are LNHNV and YYDKDF (reference sequence). The sample belongs to a study of control samples from healthy donors and cancer patients. Sequenced by immunoSEQ multiplex PCR; TCRdb stores in-frame clones only, minus some. The table includes about 100,000 clones, around nine tenths detected once. The rearrangement links TRBV15 to TRBJ2-7; a possible D gene is TRBD2 (6 bases). Source material: blood. The source of this sequence is a man younger than 40 in good health. The CDR3 reads CATSRDIADSEQYF. CDR3 in DNA: TGTGCCACCAGCAGAGATATAGCGGATAGCGAGCAGTACTTC.